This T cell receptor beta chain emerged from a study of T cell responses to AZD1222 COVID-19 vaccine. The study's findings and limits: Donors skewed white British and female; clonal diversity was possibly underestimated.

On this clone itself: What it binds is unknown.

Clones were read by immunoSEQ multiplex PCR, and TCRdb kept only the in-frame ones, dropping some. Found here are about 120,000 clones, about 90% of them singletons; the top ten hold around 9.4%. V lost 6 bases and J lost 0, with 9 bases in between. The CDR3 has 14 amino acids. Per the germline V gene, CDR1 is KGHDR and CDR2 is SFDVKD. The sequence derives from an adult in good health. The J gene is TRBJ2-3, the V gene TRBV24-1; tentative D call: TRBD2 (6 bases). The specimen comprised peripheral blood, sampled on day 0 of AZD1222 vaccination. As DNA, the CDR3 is TGTGCCACCAGTCAGAGCGGGAGCACAGATACGCAGTATTTT. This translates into CATSQSGSTDTQYF.